The 20 T cell receptor beta chains reported below all come from one sample, sequenced in a study of control samples from healthy donors and cancer patients. Produced via immunoSEQ multiplex PCR; TCRdb's table is partial and in-frame only. This sample has tens of thousands of clones, with 85% to 95% found just once. Sequences were obtained from PBMCs. These receptors were collected from a man in his thirties or forties with colorectal cancer.

CDR3 loop: CASSLTYEQYF. CDR3 sequence (DNA): TGTGCCAGCAGTCTTACCTACGAGCAGTACTTC. The chain has TRBV25-1 and TRBJ2-7; D is unclear. The ends were cut back, 5 bases at V and 2 bases at J, with 4 bases in the middle. This CDR3 is 11 amino acids long. Germline assignment: CDR1 MGHDK and CDR2 SYGVNS.

Worth noting for this clone: Different DNA sequences within this sample yield the same CDR3. The chain links TRBV27 to TRBJ1-3, with D possibly TRBD1 on 5 matching bases. Trimming took off 2 bases at V and 0 bases at J, with 5 bases between the two ends. The V gene's germline CDR1 is MNHEY and CDR2 SMNVEV (reference sequence). CDR3 length: 14 amino acids. CDR3 coding DNA: TGTGCCAGCAGTTTAAGGGGCTCTGGAAACACCATATATTTT. Translation: CASSLRGSGNTIYF.

CDR3 nucleotides: TGTGCCAGCAGTTGGGACGTTCATGAAAAACTGTTTTTT. It is translated as CASSWDVHEKLFF. The chain carries TRBV12-3 or TRBV12-4 and TRBJ1-4, with a weak D call TRBD1 (5 bases). Between the trimmed V and J ends, which lost 4 bases and 6 bases, there was a span of 9 bases. The CDR3 loop spans 13 amino acids.

This rearrangement joins TRBV12-3 or TRBV12-4 to TRBJ1-3; 7 bases agree with TRBD1. The CDR3 is made up of 13 amino acids. The V segment lost 4 bases and the J segment 4 bases; nucleotides outside the gene matches: 1. The DNA for the CDR3 is TGTGCCAGCAGTTGGACAGGAGGAAACACCATATATTTT. Protein sequence: CASSWTGGNTIYF.

CDR3: CASSPRWESDTQYF. The DNA of the CDR3 is TGTGCCAGCAGTCCCCGGTGGGAATCAGATACGCAGTATTTT. The genes are TRBV6-5 and TRBJ2-3, with unresolved D. There are 14 residues in the CDR3. Germline V gives CDR1 MNHEY, CDR2 SVGAGI. V gave up 5 bases and J gave up 4 bases, with 13 bases separating them.

V usage is TRBV6-5 and J usage is TRBJ1-3; possible D gene TRBD1, 5 bases. Between the trimmed V and J ends, which lost 10 bases and 1 base, there was a span of 11 bases. The CDR3 is made up of 13 amino acids. Germline V lookup: CDR1 MNHEY, CDR2 SVGAGI. CDR3 sequence reads: CATTRGSGNTIYF. CDR3 nucleotides: TGTGCCACTACAAGGGGTTCTGGAAACACCATATATTTT.

V usage is TRBV18 and J usage is TRBJ1-1; D is perhaps TRBD1 (5 bases). Germline values: CDR1 KGHSH, CDR2 LQKENI. Trimming took 4 bases from V and 0 from J, leaving 9 bases between them. CDR3 length equals 14 residues. The CDR3 sequence: CASSQTALNTEAFF. The CDR3 nucleotides are TGTGCCAGCTCACAGACAGCTCTGAACACTGAAGCTTTCTTT. The entire variable domain, with the rest obtained from reference TRBV18 and TRBJ1-1, is as follows: NAGVMQNPRHLVRRRGQEARLRCSPMKGHSHVYWYRQLPEEGLKFMVYLQKENIIDESGMPKERFSAEFPKEGPSILRIQQVVRGDSAAYFCASSQTALNTEAFFGQGTRLTVV.

The chain combines TRBV29-1 with TRBJ1-5; tentative D call: TRBD1 (5 bases). V was shortened by 2 bases and J by 6 bases, with 14 bases between the two germline ends. CDR1 SQVTM and CDR2 ANQGSEA come from the germline V gene. The CDR3 sequence is 14 residues long. Written as DNA, the CDR3 is TGCAGCGTTGAAACAGGCGGAGGAGGTCAGCCCCAGCATTTT. Its translation is CSVETGGGGQPQHF.

The V call is TRBV19, the J call TRBJ1-2; maybe TRBD1 (6 bases). Germline CDR1 and CDR2: LNHDA and SQIVND (reference sequence). The CDR3 has 14 amino acids. Trimming took off 9 bases at V and 4 bases at J, with 18 bases between the two ends. CDR3 coding DNA: TGTGCCAGCAACGGGGGCCGCCGCGGCTATGGCTACACCTTC. Its protein product is CASNGGRRGYGYTF.

The J gene is TRBJ1-1, the V gene TRBV6-6, with 9 bases aligning to TRBD1. Trimming at V came to 7 bases and at J to 4 bases, leaving 7 bases not matched to a gene. Germline CDR1 MNHNY, CDR2 SVGAGI (reference sequence). CDR3 size: 14 residues. CDR3 nucleotide sequence: TGTGCCAGCATTGGACAGGGGCAGGGCACTGAAGCTTTCTTT. The encoded protein is CASIGQGQGTEAFF.

The chain links TRBV4-2 to TRBJ2-1; no firm D call. The V and J ends lost 4 bases and 9 bases respectively, with 10 bases between them. Germline loops: CDR1 LGHNA, CDR2 YNFKEQ. This CDR3 spans 12 amino acids. CDR3 sequence reads: CASSLGSGEQFF. CDR3 DNA: TGTGCCAGCAGCCTTGGATCGGGTGAGCAGTTCTTC.

The chain recombines TRBV5-8 with TRBJ2-3, with 9 nucleotides matching TRBD2. CDR3 length: 17 residues. In germline, CDR1 is SGHTS, CDR2 YDEGEE. Trimming at V came to 0 bases and at J to 0 bases, leaving 5 bases not matched to a gene. The CDR3 bases are TGTGCCAGCAGCTTGGCAAGCGGGGGGCCAAGCACAGATACGCAGTATTTT. It is translated as CASSLASGGPSTDTQYF.

V usage is TRBV5-4 and J usage is TRBJ2-4, with a weak D call TRBD1 (6 bases). The CDR3 has 16 amino acids. Trimming took 0 bases from V and 0 from J, leaving 10 bases between them. Per germline, CDR1 SGHNT and CDR2 YYREEE (reference sequence). CDR3 region: CASSLVGQLAKNIQYF. The CDR3 coding sequence is TGTGCCAGCAGCTTGGTTGGACAGCTAGCCAAAAACATTCAGTACTTC.

The gene calls are TRBV19 and TRBJ1-5; 9 bases fit TRBD1. Germline trimming cut 3 bases from V and 7 bases from J; bases unmatched to any gene: 4. CDR1 is LNHDA and CDR2 is SQIVND in the germline V gene (reference sequence). The CDR3 length is 14 residues. CDR3 DNA sequence: TGTGCCAGTAGTATGACAGGGGGAGGGCAGCCCCAGCATTTT. Translating it yields CASSMTGGGQPQHF.

This clone showed up just once. The V gene is TRBV2, the J gene TRBJ2-7; D possibly corresponds to TRBD2 (5 bases). CDR1 and CDR2 from the germline V gene are SNHLY and FYNNEI. The CDR3 spans 15 residues. V gave up 0 bases and J gave up 2 bases, with 11 bases separating them. CDR3 DNA sequence: TGTGCCAGCAGTGAAGCGGAGGACCGCGCCTACGAGCAGTACTTC. This encodes CASSEAEDRAYEQYF.

The rearrangement joins TRBV7-2 to TRBJ1-5; D uncertain. Trimming stripped 5 bases from V and 5 bases from J, with 16 bases between. Germline V lookup: CDR1 SGHTA, CDR2 FQGNSA. CDR3 size: 15 residues. CDR3 nucleotide sequence: TGTGCCAGCAGCCGCGGGCGGGAATCACATCAGCCCCAGCATTTT. Protein product: CASSRGRESHQPQHF.

The chain uses TRBV7-8 and TRBJ1-2, with D hard to call. CDR3 length: 14 amino acids. Germline lookup yields CDR1 SGHVS and CDR2 FQNEAQ. Between the trimmed V and J ends, which lost 5 bases and 2 bases, there was a span of 12 bases. CDR3 protein: CASSTRTPNYGYTF. As DNA, the CDR3 is TGTGCCAGCAGCACCCGTACACCCAACTATGGCTACACCTTC.

The rearrangement joins TRBV5-1 to TRBJ1-1, with TRBD1 matching over 8 bases. The CDR3 length is 14 residues. Germline loops: CDR1 SGHRS, CDR2 YFSETQ. The junction had 6 bases not matched to a gene; V was cut back by 1 base and J by 7 bases. CDR3 residues: CASSLSQGASEAFF. The CDR3 DNA sequence: TGCGCCAGCAGCTTGTCTCAGGGGGCGAGTGAAGCTTTCTTT.

This chain joins TRBV7-2 and TRBJ1-6, with 9 bases lining up with TRBD1. Germline V gene lookup returns CDR1 SGHTA and CDR2 FQGNSA. J lost 6 bases, V lost 4 bases, and 4 bases had no gene match. The CDR3 is 15 amino acids. As DNA, the CDR3 is TGTGCCAGCAGCTCGACAGGGGGAGGTAATTCACCCCTCCACTTT. It translates to CASSSTGGGNSPLHF. The whole variable domain, filled in from reference TRBV7-2 and TRBJ1-6, reads GAGVSQSPSNKVTEKGKDVELRCDPISGHTALYWYRQSLGQGLEFLIYFQGNSAPDKSGLPSDRFSAERTGGSVSTLTIQRTQQEDSAVYLCASSSTGGGNSPLHFGNGTRLTVT.

The V gene is TRBV29-1, the J gene TRBJ1-5; D gene unclear. This CDR3 region has 12 residues. Germline CDR1 and CDR2: SQVTM and ANQGSEA. The V end lost 4 bases, the J end lost 7 bases, and 11 bases lay between the germline ends. This chain's CDR3 is CSVASEGQPQHF. The CDR3 DNA reads as TGCAGCGTTGCCTCGGAGGGACAGCCCCAGCATTTT.